One and the same sample provided the 32 T cell receptor beta chains below, sequenced in a study of post-analysis software for immune sequencing data. Study-level findings and limits: In patients, about 5 TRBV segments were more frequent than in controls, with TRBV5-6, TRBV5-1 and TRBV20-1 among them.

The TCR beta cDNA libraries contained unique molecular identifiers. TCRdb re-called the PCR reads with MiXCR, one entry per CDR3 protein. The sample shows roughly 650,000 distinct CDR3 sequences, approximately 60% of them seen only once. These receptors have no identified antigens. The sample taken for sequencing was blood. These receptors originate from a girl aged 2 to 9 with multiple sclerosis.

J is TRBJ2-5 and V is TRBV5-1; TRBD2 aligns across 10 bases. The CDR3 spans 18 residues. The junction had 8 bases not matched to a gene; V was cut back by 0 bases and J by 0 bases. Germline CDR1 reads SGHRS; CDR2 reads YFSETQ. CDR3 DNA: TGCGCCAGCAGCTTGGGGCTAGCGGGGGATCTGTACCAAGAGACCCAGTACTTC. Translated, it gives CASSLGLAGDLYQETQYF.

The V gene is TRBV3-1, the J gene TRBJ2-7, with D possibly matching TRBD2 (6 bases). The end of the DNA is better explained by TRBJ2-5, so the J call may be wrong. Germline V gene lookup returns CDR1 LGHDT and CDR2 YNNKEL (reference sequence). The CDR3 extends over 15 amino acids. CDR3 nucleotides: TGTGCCAGCAGTTCCAGCGGGTCGACCGTCCGGACCCAGTACTTC. Translated: CASSSSGSTVRTQYF.

This clonotype was picked up one time. The chain uses TRBV6-6 and TRBJ2-7; D not resolved. Germline V lookup: CDR1 MNHNY, CDR2 SVGAGI (reference sequence). The V end was cut by 0 bases, the J end by 3 bases, with 9 bases between. The CDR3 runs to 14 residues. The CDR3 DNA reads as TGTGCCAGCAGTTACTCCCCAATGGGCTACGAGCAGTACTTC. This sequence encodes CASSYSPMGYEQYF.

This clonotype was recorded once. The rearrangement joins TRBV4-3 to TRBJ2-3; no firm D call. Germline V gene lookup returns CDR1 LGHNA and CDR2 YSLEER. CDR3 length: 17 amino acids. Between the trimmed V and J ends, which lost 4 bases and 2 bases, there was a span of 19 bases. CDR3 bases: TGCGCCAGCAGCCCCCGTGGACCGGCCGTTGCCACAGATACGCAGTATTTT. It translates to CASSPRGPAVATDTQYF.

Only a few counts were recorded for this clonotype. This sequence joins TRBV4-3 and TRBJ2-5, with 7 bases lining up with TRBD1. The CDR3 runs to 16 residues. From germline, CDR1 is LGHNA and CDR2 YSLEER. V trimming: 1 base; J trimming: 2 bases; junction bases outside the gene matches: 7. The chain's CDR3 is CASSQGTGDYQETQYF. CDR3 coding DNA: TGCGCCAGCAGCCAAGGGACAGGAGATTATCAAGAGACCCAGTACTTC.

This rearrangement joins TRBV5-5 to TRBJ2-4, with 10 bases identical to TRBD1. The DNA end lines up better with TRBJ2-7; the J call may be wrong. CDR1 and CDR2 from the germline V gene are SGHKS and YYEKEE (reference sequence). There are 14 residues in the CDR3. The CDR3, as DNA: TGTGCCAGCAGCGAAGGGACAGGGGATCGCGAGCAGTACTTC. Translation gives CASSEGTGDREQYF.

V gene TRBV4-1 combines with J gene TRBJ2-5; 10 bases line up with TRBD1. This CDR3 has 15 amino acids. V was pared by 4 bases and J by 3 bases, with 5 bases of the junction left unmatched. Germline V gene data show CDR1 as MGHRA and CDR2 as YSYEKL. CDR3: CASSRGTGAKETQYF. The CDR3, as DNA: TGCGCCAGCAGCCGCGGGACAGGGGCGAAAGAGACCCAGTACTTC.

The chain joins TRBV7-7 to TRBJ2-5, with D maybe TRBD2 (7 bases). V was pared by 1 base and J by 5 bases, with 17 bases between. Germline CDR1 and CDR2: SSHAT and FNYEAQ (reference sequence). The CDR3 spans 16 residues. The CDR3 sequence is CASSLGGAGVLETQYF. CDR3 coding DNA: TGTGCCAGCAGCTTAGGGGGGGCGGGGGTCCTGGAGACCCAGTACTTC.

This clonotype was observed a handful of times. The V call is TRBV5-1, the J call TRBJ2-1; TRBD1 matches at 8 bases. Germline lookup yields CDR1 SGHRS and CDR2 YFSETQ. The junction had 6 bases not matched to a gene; V was cut back by 3 bases and J by 4 bases. This CDR3 has 15 residues. The CDR3 region has the DNA TGCGCCAGCAGCTCGACAGGGGAAGATTACAATGAGCAGTTCTTC. It yields the protein CASSSTGEDYNEQFF.

This rearrangement joins TRBV10-3 to TRBJ2-5; tentative D call: TRBD2 (5 bases). V lost 0 bases to trimming and J lost 2 bases, with 16 bases between them. The CDR3 spans 17 residues. Germline lookup yields CDR1 ENHRY and CDR2 SYGVKD. The CDR3 DNA reads as TGTGCCATCAGTGAGTCGATTTCAGCGGAACTGCAAGAGACCCAGTACTTC. Translated, it gives CAISESISAELQETQYF.

Worth noting for this clonotype: The final CDR3 position lacks the conserved phenylalanine or tryptophan, pointing to a likely read error. The chain couples TRBV3-1 to TRBJ2-5, with a possible D match to TRBD1 (5 bases). Trimming cost V 7 bases and J 0 bases, with 9 bases left between them. Germline CDR1 LGHDT, CDR2 YNNKEL (reference sequence). The CDR3 extends over 13 amino acids. CDR3 in amino acids: CASTLQDQETQYC. The DNA of the CDR3 is TGTGCCAGCACCCTACAGGACCAAGAGACCCAGTACTGC.

This chain links TRBV28 with TRBJ2-7; D assignment may be TRBD1 or TRBD2 (5 bases each). The CDR3 contains 16 residues. V was cut by 2 bases and J by 3 bases, with 17 bases left in between. The V gene's germline CDR1 is MDHEN and CDR2 SYDVKM. The CDR3 DNA follows: TGTGCCAGCAGTTTAGGGGCCGCGGGCACCTTCTACGAGCAGTACTTC. Its translation: CASSLGAAGTFYEQYF.

The chain employs TRBV28 and TRBJ2-1; 14 bases map to TRBD2. The CDR3 has 17 residues. CDR1 is MDHEN and CDR2 is SYDVKM in the germline V gene. Trimming at V came to 7 bases and at J to 7 bases, leaving 12 bases not matched to a gene. In DNA form, the CDR3 reads TGTGCCAGCAATAAACCGGGACTAGCGGGAGAGAGGAATGAGCAGTTCTTC. It encodes CASNKPGLAGERNEQFF.

This clonotype was seen ten or more times. V gene TRBV29-1 combines with J gene TRBJ1-4; the D is unclear. Per the germline V gene, CDR1 is SQVTM and CDR2 is ANQGSEA. Deletions cut 0 bases from V and 3 bases from J, with 5 bases between. This CDR3 region has 13 residues. The CDR3 region is CSVEEGANEKLFF. The CDR3, as DNA: TGCAGCGTTGAAGAGGGTGCTAATGAAAAACTGTTTTTT.

The chain recombines TRBV15 with TRBJ2-2, with D tentatively TRBD1 (6 bases). The CDR3 totals 16 residues. Germline V gene data show CDR1 as LNHNV and CDR2 as YYDKDF (reference sequence). Trimming cost V 1 base and J 8 bases, with 17 bases left between them. This chain's CDR3 is CATSRAITGTDGELFF. The CDR3 DNA reads as TGTGCCACCAGCAGAGCAATAACAGGGACCGATGGGGAGCTGTTTTTT.

The V call is TRBV12-3 or TRBV12-4, the J call TRBJ2-1; D is possibly TRBD2 (6 bases). The CDR3 consists of 15 residues. Trimming cost V 1 base and J 7 bases, with 14 bases left between them. The CDR3 sequence is CASSLVGGMRNEQFF. CDR3 coding DNA: TGTGCCAGCAGTTTAGTTGGGGGGATGAGGAATGAGCAGTTCTTC.

The sample holds one count of this clonotype. This rearrangement joins TRBV6-1 to TRBJ2-1; D is undetermined. The V gene's germline CDR1 is MNHNS and CDR2 SASEGT. Trimming left V 2 bases short and J 8 bases short, with 19 bases between. The CDR3 totals 16 residues. CDR3 DNA sequence: TGTGCCAGCAGTGAATTAAAGCCGACGTTAAACGATGAGCAGTTCTTC. This sequence encodes CASSELKPTLNDEQFF.

This chain joins TRBV12-3 or TRBV12-4 and TRBJ2-3, with 7 positions matching TRBD2. Trimming at V came to 7 bases and at J to 3 bases, leaving 10 bases not matched to a gene. The CDR3 runs 15 residues. CDR3 coding DNA: TGTGCCAGCAATTCTCGGGAGGAGGGAACAGATACGCAGTATTTT. Protein sequence: CASNSREEGTDTQYF.

J is TRBJ1-5 and V is TRBV18; D not certain. The germline V gene encodes CDR1 KGHSH and CDR2 LQKENI. The CDR3 has 14 amino acids. V lost 3 bases, J lost 0 bases, and 6 bases lay in between. The CDR3 protein is CASSPMDSNQPQHF. In nucleotides, the CDR3 is TGTGCCAGCTCACCGATGGATAGCAATCAGCCCCAGCATTTT.

The chain combines TRBV5-1 with TRBJ2-3, with a possible D match to TRBD2 (7 bases). The V and J ends lost 0 bases and 6 bases respectively, with 14 bases between them. Germline V gene lookup returns CDR1 SGHRS and CDR2 YFSETQ. This CDR3 region has 15 residues. CDR3 sequence reads: CASSLGRGAVDTQYF. As DNA, the CDR3 is TGCGCCAGCAGCTTGGGACGGGGGGCCGTGGATACGCAGTATTTT.

The V call is TRBV20-1, the J call TRBJ2-7, with 8 bases fitting TRBD2. CDR1 and CDR2 (germline): DFQATT, SNEGSKA (reference sequence). The CDR3 contains 14 residues. With V trimmed by 3 bases and J by 3 bases, 7 bases remained unmatched. CDR3 in amino acids: CSASRREGGYEQYF. The CDR3 DNA reads as TGCAGTGCTAGTAGACGGGAGGGGGGCTACGAGCAGTACTTC.

V and J are TRBV20-1 and TRBJ2-3; TRBD2 agrees at 9 bases. Germline V gives CDR1 DFQATT, CDR2 SNEGSKA (reference sequence). V dropped 5 bases and J dropped 4; count of bases not matched to a gene: 4. CDR3 size: 13 residues. This CDR3 is CSARGGAPDTQYF. The CDR3 DNA is TGCAGTGCTCGCGGGGGGGCCCCAGATACGCAGTATTTT.

The chain combines TRBV4-3 with TRBJ2-1; no firm D call. Between the trimmed V and J ends, which lost 2 bases and 8 bases, there was a span of 10 bases. The CDR3 spans 13 residues. CDR1 is LGHNA and CDR2 is YSLEER in the germline V gene. The CDR3 DNA sequence: TGCGCCAGCAGCCAACCAGACGGCGATGAGCAGTTCTTC. The encoded protein is CASSQPDGDEQFF.

This clonotype turned up a few times. V usage is TRBV7-9 and J usage is TRBJ2-7, with 7 bases that match TRBD2. Unmatched junction bases numbered 5, after V lost 5 bases and J lost 4 bases. The CDR3 covers 13 residues. Germline V gene sequence: CDR1 SEHNR, CDR2 FQNEAQ (reference sequence). Here the CDR3 DNA reads TGTGCCAGCAGCCCTAGTAGCGGGTACGAGCAGTACTTC. Its translation: CASSPSSGYEQYF.

This clonotype has just a few counts. V and J are TRBV6-1 and TRBJ1-5; 8 nucleotides line up with TRBD1. Germline CDR1 is MNHNS and CDR2 is SASEGT. J gave up 7 bases and V 1 base, and 9 bases lay outside the gene matches. The CDR3 length is 16 residues. The CDR3 sequence is CASSEGTGRNGQPQHF. The DNA of the CDR3 is TGTGCCAGCAGTGAAGGGACAGGGCGGAATGGGCAGCCCCAGCATTTT.

V gene TRBV27 combines with J gene TRBJ2-7; D is perhaps TRBD1 or TRBD2 (5 bases each). V was shortened by 5 bases and J by 9 bases, with 14 bases between the two germline ends. The CDR3 loop spans 12 amino acids. The germline gives CDR1 MNHEY, CDR2 SMNVEV (reference sequence). CDR3 coding DNA: TGTGCCAGCAGTCCAACGGGACGAGGGCAGTACTTC. Protein product: CASSPTGRGQYF.

This clonotype was observed a handful of times. J is TRBJ2-3 and V is TRBV5-1; 13 nucleotides align to TRBD2. Trimming at V came to 0 bases and at J to 3 bases, leaving 4 bases not matched to a gene. Looked up from germline, CDR1 is SGHRS and CDR2 is YFSETQ. This CDR3 has 17 residues. The CDR3 coding sequence is TGCGCCAGCAGCTTGGGACTAGCGGGAGGCATTACAGATACGCAGTATTTT. Translation gives CASSLGLAGGITDTQYF.

The chain uses TRBV7-2 and TRBJ1-4; 8 bases align to TRBD1. With 6 bases clipped from V and 2 bases from J, the junction kept 11 bases outside the gene matches. Germline V lookup: CDR1 SGHTA, CDR2 FQGNSA. The CDR3 has 17 residues. CDR3 coding DNA: TGTGCCAGCAGAGTGCAGGGGGCGTCGGATACTAATGAAAAACTGTTTTTT. Encoded protein: CASRVQGASDTNEKLFF.

The CDR3 loop is CSIPGTGGDLGGANVLTF. Written as DNA, the CDR3 is TGCAGCATTCCCGGGACAGGGGGCGACCTAGGTGGGGCCAACGTCCTGACTTTC. The chain recombines TRBV29-1 with TRBJ2-6; TRBD1 agrees at 12 bases. J was trimmed by 3 bases and V by 8 bases; bases with no gene match: 14. Germline V gene data show CDR1 as SQVTM and CDR2 as ANQGSEA. The CDR3 covers 18 residues.

The chain has TRBV27 and TRBJ2-1; 11 positions agree with TRBD2. Losses at the gene ends were 3 bases for V and 12 bases for J; bases not matched to a gene: 16. The germline gives CDR1 MNHEY, CDR2 SMNVEV (reference sequence). The CDR3 is 17 residues long. The DNA of the CDR3 is TGTGCCAGCAGTTTTCTCCTTATTAGCGGGGGGGCCGGTAGGCAGTTCTTC. Encoded protein: CASSFLLISGGAGRQFF.

The table lists this clonotype with a count of one. The CDR3 reads CASSIIGAKNIQYF. In DNA, the CDR3 is TGTGCCAGCAGTATCATAGGGGCCAAAAACATTCAGTACTTC. The chain recombines TRBV12-3 or TRBV12-4 with TRBJ2-4; D gene ambiguous. CDR3 length: 14 residues. V was trimmed by 5 bases and J by 1 base, leaving 9 bases between them.

CDR3 sequence: CASSLNPRDEQFF. The CDR3 nucleotides are TGTGCCAGCAGCTTGAATCCCAGGGATGAGCAGTTCTTC. The chain combines TRBV7-3 with TRBJ2-1; TRBD1 might be the D (5 bases). Germline V gene sequence: CDR1 SGHTA, CDR2 FQGTGA. The length of the CDR3 is 13 residues. V was shortened by 3 bases and J by 8 bases, with 11 bases between the two germline ends.